This T cell receptor beta chain was found in a study of T cells in localized non-small cell lung cancer. A remark on this clone: The antigen is unknown.

The CDR3 is 13 residues long. V lost 2 bases, J lost 5 bases, and 8 bases lay in between. The germline V gene has CDR1 SGHKS and CDR2 YYEKEE (reference sequence). Whole-study findings and limits: Higher blood T cell density tracked longer overall survival. Among the top 100 tumor clones, a median 57 appeared in adjacent lung.

Some clones are missing from TCRdb's copy, which holds only in-frame ones; the method was immunoSEQ multiplex PCR. This sample has about 19,000 clones, with around nine tenths found just once. The sample here was peripheral blood, taken before any cancer treatment. This clonotype was obtained from a male donor older than 55 with stage I squamous cell lung carcinoma. This rearrangement joins TRBV5-5 to TRBJ1-5; D may be TRBD1 (5 bases). The CDR3 coding sequence is TGTGCCAGCAGCTTCCAGGGCGATCAGCCCCAGCATTTT. Its protein is CASSFQGDQPQHF.